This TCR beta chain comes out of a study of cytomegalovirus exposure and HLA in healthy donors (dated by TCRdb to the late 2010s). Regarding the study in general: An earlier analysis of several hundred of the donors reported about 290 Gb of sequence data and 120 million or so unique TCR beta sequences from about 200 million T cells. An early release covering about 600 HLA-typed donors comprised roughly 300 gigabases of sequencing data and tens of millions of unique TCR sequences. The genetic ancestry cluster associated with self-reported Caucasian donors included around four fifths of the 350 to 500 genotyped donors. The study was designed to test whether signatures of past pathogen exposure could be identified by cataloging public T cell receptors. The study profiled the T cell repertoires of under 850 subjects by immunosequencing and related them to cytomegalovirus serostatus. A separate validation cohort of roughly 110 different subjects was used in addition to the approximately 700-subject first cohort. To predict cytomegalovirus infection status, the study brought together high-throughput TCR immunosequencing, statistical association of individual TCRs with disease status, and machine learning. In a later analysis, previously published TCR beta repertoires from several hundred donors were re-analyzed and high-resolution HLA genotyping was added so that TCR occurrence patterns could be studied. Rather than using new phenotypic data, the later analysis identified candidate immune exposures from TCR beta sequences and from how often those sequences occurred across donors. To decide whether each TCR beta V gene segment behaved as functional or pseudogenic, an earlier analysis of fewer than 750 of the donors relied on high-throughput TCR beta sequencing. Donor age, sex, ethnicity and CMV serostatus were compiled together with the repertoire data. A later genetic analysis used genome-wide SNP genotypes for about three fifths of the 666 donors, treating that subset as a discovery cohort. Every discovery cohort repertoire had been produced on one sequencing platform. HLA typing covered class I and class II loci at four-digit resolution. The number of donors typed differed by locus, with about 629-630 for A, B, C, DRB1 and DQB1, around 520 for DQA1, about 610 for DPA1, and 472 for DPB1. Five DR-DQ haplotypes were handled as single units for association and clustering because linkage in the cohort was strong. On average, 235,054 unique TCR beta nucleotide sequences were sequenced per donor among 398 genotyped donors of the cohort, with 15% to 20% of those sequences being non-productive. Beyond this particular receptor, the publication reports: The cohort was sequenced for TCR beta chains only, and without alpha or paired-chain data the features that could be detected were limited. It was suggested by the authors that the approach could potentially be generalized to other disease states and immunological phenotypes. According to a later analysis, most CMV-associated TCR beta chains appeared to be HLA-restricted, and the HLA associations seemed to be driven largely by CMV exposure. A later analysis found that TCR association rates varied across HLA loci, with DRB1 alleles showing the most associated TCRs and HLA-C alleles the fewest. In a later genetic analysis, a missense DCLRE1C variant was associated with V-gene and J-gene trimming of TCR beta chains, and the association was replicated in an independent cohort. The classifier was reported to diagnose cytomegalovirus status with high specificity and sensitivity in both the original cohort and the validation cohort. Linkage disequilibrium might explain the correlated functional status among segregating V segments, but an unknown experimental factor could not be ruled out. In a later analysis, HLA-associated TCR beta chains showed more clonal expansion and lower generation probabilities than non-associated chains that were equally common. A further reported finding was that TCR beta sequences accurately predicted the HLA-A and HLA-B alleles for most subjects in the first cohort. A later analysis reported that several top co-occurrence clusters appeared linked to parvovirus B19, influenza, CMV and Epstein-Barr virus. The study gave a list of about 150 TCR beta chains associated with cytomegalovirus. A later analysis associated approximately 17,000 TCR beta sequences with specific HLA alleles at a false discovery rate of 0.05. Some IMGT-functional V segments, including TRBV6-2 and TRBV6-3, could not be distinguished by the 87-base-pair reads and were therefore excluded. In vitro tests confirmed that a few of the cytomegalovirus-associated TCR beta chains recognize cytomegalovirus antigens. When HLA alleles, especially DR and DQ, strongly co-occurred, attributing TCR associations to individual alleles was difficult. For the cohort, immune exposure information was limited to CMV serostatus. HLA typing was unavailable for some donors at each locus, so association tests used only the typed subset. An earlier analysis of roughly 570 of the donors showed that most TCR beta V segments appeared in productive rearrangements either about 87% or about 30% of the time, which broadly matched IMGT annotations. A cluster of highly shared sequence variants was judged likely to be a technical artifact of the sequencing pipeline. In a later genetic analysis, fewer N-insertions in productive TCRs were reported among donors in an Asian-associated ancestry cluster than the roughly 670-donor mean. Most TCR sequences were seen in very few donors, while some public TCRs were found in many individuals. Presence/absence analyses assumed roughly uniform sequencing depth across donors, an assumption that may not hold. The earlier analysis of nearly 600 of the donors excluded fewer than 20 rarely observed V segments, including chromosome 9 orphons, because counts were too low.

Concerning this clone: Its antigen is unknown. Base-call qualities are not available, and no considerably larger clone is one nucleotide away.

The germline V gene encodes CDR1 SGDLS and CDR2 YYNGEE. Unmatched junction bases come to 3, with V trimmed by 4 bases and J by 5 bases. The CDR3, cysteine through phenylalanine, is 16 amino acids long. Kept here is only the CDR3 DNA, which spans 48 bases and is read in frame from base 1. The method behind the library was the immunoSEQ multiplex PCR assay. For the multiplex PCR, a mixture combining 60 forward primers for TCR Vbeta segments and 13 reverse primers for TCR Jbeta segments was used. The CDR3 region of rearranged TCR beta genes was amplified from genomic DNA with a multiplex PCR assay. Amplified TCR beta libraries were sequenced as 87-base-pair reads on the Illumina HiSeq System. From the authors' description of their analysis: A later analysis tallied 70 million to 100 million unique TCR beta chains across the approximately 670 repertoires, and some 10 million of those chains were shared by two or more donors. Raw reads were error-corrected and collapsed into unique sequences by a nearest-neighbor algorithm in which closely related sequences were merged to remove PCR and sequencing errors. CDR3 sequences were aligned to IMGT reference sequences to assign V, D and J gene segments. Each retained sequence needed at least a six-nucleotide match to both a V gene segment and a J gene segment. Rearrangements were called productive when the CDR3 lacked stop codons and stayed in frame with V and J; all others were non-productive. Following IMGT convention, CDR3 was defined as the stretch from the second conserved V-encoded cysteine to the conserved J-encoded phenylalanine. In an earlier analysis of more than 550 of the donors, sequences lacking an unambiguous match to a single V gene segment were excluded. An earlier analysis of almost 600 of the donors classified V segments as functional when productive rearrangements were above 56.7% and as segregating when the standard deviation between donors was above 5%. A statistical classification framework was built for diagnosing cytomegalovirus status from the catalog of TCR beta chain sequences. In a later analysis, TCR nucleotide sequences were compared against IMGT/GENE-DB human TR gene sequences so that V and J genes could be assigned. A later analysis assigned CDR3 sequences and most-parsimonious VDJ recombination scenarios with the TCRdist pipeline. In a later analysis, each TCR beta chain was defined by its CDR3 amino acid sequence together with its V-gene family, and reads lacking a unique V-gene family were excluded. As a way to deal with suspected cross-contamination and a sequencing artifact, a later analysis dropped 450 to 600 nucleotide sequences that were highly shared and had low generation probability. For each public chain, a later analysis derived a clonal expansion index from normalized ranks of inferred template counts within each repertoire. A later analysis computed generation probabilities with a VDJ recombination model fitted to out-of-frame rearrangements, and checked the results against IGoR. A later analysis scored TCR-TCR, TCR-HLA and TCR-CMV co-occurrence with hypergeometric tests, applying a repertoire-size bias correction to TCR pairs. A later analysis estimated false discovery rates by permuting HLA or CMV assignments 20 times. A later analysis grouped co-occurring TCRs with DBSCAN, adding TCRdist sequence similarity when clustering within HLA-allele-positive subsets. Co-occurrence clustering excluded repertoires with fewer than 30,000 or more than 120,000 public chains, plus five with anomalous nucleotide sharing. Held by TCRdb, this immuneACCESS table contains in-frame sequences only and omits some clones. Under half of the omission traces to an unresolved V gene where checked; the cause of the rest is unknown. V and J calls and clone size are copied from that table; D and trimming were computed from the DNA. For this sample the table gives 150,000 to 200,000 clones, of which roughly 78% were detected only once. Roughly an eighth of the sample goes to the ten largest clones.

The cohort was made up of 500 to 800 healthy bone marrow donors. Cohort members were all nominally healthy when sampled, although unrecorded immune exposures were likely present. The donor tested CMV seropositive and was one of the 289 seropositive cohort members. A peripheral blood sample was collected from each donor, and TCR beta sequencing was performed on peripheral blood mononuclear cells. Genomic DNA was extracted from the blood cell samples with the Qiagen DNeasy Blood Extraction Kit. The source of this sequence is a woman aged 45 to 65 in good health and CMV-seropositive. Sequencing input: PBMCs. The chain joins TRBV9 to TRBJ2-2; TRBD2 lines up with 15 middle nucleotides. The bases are TGTGCCAGCAGCCCTGGACTAGCGGGGGGGACCGGGGAGCTGTTTTTT. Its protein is CASSPGLAGGTGELFF.